These 17 T cell receptor beta chains came from one sample sequenced in a study of T cell responses to AZD1222 COVID-19 vaccine. Assay used: immunoSEQ multiplex PCR; TCRdb lists only in-frame clones, some missing. The data hold around 100,000 clones, with approximately 96% observed a single time. Sample: peripheral blood, taken on day 0 of AZD1222 vaccination. Receptor source: an adult in good health.

The rearrangement uses TRBV13 and TRBJ2-7; possible D gene TRBD2, 6 bases. This CDR3 has 16 residues. Trimming cost V 2 bases and J 2 bases, with 16 bases left between them. The germline V gene has CDR1 PRHDT and CDR2 FYEKMQ (reference sequence). This CDR3 reads CASSLLGRDVAYEQYF. For the CDR3, the DNA is TGTGCCAGCAGCTTACTTGGGCGGGATGTCGCCTACGAGCAGTACTTC.

The rearrangement uses TRBV6-2 or TRBV6-3 and TRBJ2-7; TRBD1 matches at 9 bases. The CDR3 contains 17 residues. V was pared by 0 bases and J by 2 bases, with 8 bases of the junction left unmatched. Germline lookup yields CDR1 MNHEY and CDR2 SVGEGT. The CDR3: CASSYSGVRDRAYEQYF. CDR3 sequence (DNA): TGTGCCAGCAGTTACTCGGGGGTACGGGACAGGGCCTACGAGCAGTACTTC.

The chain is built from TRBV28 and TRBJ1-1, with D possibly TRBD1 on 6 matching bases. Deletions cut 5 bases from V and 3 bases from J, with 16 bases between. The germline V gene encodes CDR1 MDHEN and CDR2 SYDVKM. The CDR3 covers 15 residues. Here the CDR3 DNA reads TGTGCCAGCAGTCCGACCAGGGGATTCTACACTGAAGCTTTCTTT. Translation: CASSPTRGFYTEAFF.

CDR3 coding DNA: TGTGCCAGCATTTTGAACGCTCCTGGTGAGGCTTTCTTT. It specifies CASILNAPGEAFF. The gene calls are TRBV6-5 and TRBJ1-1; no clear D. The CDR3 loop spans 13 amino acids. Trimming shortened V by 7 bases and J by 11 bases, and 20 bases separated the two germline ends. Germline V CDR1 and CDR2: MNHEY, SVGAGI.

The rearrangement links TRBV24-1 to TRBJ1-5, with TRBD1 identical over 10 bases. V lost 7 bases and J lost 6; bases outside the gene matches: 8. Germline V gene data show CDR1 as KGHDR and CDR2 as SFDVKD. The CDR3 loop spans 15 amino acids. The CDR3 nucleotides are TGTGCCACCAGCCCGACAGGGGGCAGGGGTCAGCCCCAGCATTTT. Protein product: CATSPTGGRGQPQHF.

This chain joins TRBV24-1 and TRBJ1-5; D uncertain. V was shortened by 9 bases and J by 2 bases, with 7 bases between the two germline ends. Germline CDR1 KGHDR, CDR2 SFDVKD. This CDR3 region has 12 residues. The CDR3 region has the DNA TGTGCCACCGGAAAGGGCAATCAGCCCCAGCATTTT. Translating gives CATGKGNQPQHF.

V and J are TRBV15 and TRBJ2-5; no clear D. V was clipped by 0 bases and J by 1 base, with 9 bases between them. This CDR3 comprises 15 residues. CDR1 is LNHNV and CDR2 is YYDKDF in the germline V gene (reference sequence). The CDR3 DNA is TGTGCCACCAGCAGAGATTTGGGGTTCCAAGAGACCCAGTACTTC. Protein: CATSRDLGFQETQYF.

CDR3 coding DNA: TGTGCCAGTAGTATCGTGTCAGGGGGCAATCAGCCCCAGCATTTT. This translates into CASSIVSGGNQPQHF. The chain combines TRBV19 with TRBJ1-5; weak D call: TRBD1 (6 bases). Germline CDR1 LNHDA, CDR2 SQIVND (reference sequence). This CDR3 region has 15 residues. Between the trimmed V and J ends, which lost 3 bases and 2 bases, there was a span of 11 bases.

V usage is TRBV5-1 and J usage is TRBJ1-1; no definite D call. Germline V lookup: CDR1 SGHRS, CDR2 YFSETQ. Trimming cost V 2 bases and J 3 bases, with 8 bases left between them. The CDR3 is 13 amino acids. The CDR3 nucleotides are TGCGCCAGCAGCTTTGATTGGGACACTGAAGCTTTCTTT. It is translated as CASSFDWDTEAFF.

The chain recombines TRBV4-1 with TRBJ2-1, with D unclear. The CDR3 is made up of 12 amino acids. CDR1 MGHRA and CDR2 YSYEKL come from the germline V gene. Between the trimmed V and J ends, which lost 2 bases and 7 bases, there was a span of 6 bases. The CDR3 DNA follows: TGCGCCAGCAGCCAAATCGGGAATGAGCAGTTCTTC. Amino acid sequence: CASSQIGNEQFF.

The genes are TRBV11-3 and TRBJ1-6; D not certain. Germline CDR1 SGHNT, CDR2 YENEEA. The V and J ends lost 0 bases and 7 bases respectively, with 4 bases between them. The CDR3 sequence is 13 residues long. This CDR3 reads CASSLDQNSPLHF. The DNA of the CDR3 is TGTGCCAGCAGCTTAGATCAGAATTCACCCCTCCACTTT.

The chain couples TRBV5-1 to TRBJ1-2, with D tentatively TRBD1 (5 bases). The germline V and J ends were trimmed by 0 bases and 6 bases, with 9 bases remaining between them. Germline lookup yields CDR1 SGHRS and CDR2 YFSETQ. The CDR3 is 13 residues long. The CDR3 DNA reads TGCGCCAGCAGCTTGGGGGCAGGGCATGGCTACACCTTC. Translated, it gives CASSLGAGHGYTF.

This clone came up once. The chain recombines TRBV28 with TRBJ1-5; D possibly corresponds to TRBD1 (6 bases). CDR3 length: 15 residues. CDR1 is MDHEN, CDR2 SYDVKM, per germline. Trimming left V 7 bases short and J 4 bases short, with 17 bases between. CDR3 sequence (DNA): TGTGCCAGCACGACAGGAATGCGGATTAATCAGCCCCAGCATTTT. Protein sequence: CASTTGMRINQPQHF.

The chain couples TRBV11-2 to TRBJ1-5; 9 bases map to TRBD1. V shed 5 bases, J shed 4 bases, and the junction held 3 bases outside the gene matches. Germline V CDR1 and CDR2: SGHAT, FQNNGV. The CDR3 loop spans 14 amino acids. The CDR3 loop reads CASSPGTGNQPQHF. As DNA, the CDR3 is TGTGCCAGCAGCCCCGGGACAGGGAATCAGCCCCAGCATTTT.

The V and J genes are TRBV21-1 and TRBJ1-6. TRBV21-1 is a pseudogene. The CDR3 sequence is 16 residues long. The CDR3 sequence is CAQGTGKSSYNSPLHF. The CDR3 nucleotides read TGTGCCCAAGGGACGGGGAAAAGCTCCTATAATTCACCCCTCCACTTT.

V is TRBV4-1 and J is TRBJ2-5; D may be TRBD2 (5 bases). This CDR3 region has 15 residues. The germline V and J ends were trimmed by 3 bases and 3 bases, with 14 bases remaining between them. In germline, CDR1 is MGHRA, CDR2 YSYEKL. CDR3 nucleotides: TGCGCCAGCAGCCAGAGCAACCTCGGGGAAGAGACCCAGTACTTC. Amino acids: CASSQSNLGEETQYF.

The chain combines TRBV5-5 with TRBJ2-3; the D gene is possibly TRBD1 (8 bases). Germline values: CDR1 SGHKS, CDR2 YYEKEE (reference sequence). Trimming shortened V by 3 bases and J by 7 bases, and 18 bases separated the two germline ends. This CDR3 has 15 amino acids. Here the CDR3 DNA reads TGTGCCAGCAGCTCGCAGGGAGGGACAGGTCATACGCAGTATTTT. Translated, it gives CASSSQGGTGHTQYF.